What follows are 19 T cell receptor beta chains derived from one specimen sequenced in a study of graft-versus-host responses after intestinal transplantation (dated by TCRdb to about 2021). What these receptors recognize is not known. The time point label, as the study defines it: cells obtained before transplantation from donor or recipient. The library was made by the immunoSEQ multiplex PCR assay. Not all clones reach the TCRdb copy of this immuneACCESS table, which keeps in-frame sequences only. Checked studies attribute under half of the gap to unresolved V genes and leave the rest unexplained. The sample table shows about 97,000 clones, and approximately 90% are seen once. 0.069% of the sample belongs to the ten largest clones. Specimen: unstimulated CD8+ T cells sorted from spleen or lymph node cells, collected before transplant. The receptors derive from a human donor who was the organ donor for an intestinal transplant.

This clone was seen a handful of times. The chain is built from TRBV6-1 and TRBJ2-1, with TRBD1 matching 9 bases. CDR1 is MNHNS, CDR2 SASEGT, per germline. The CDR3 has 15 residues. The ends lost 5 bases at V and 3 bases at J; junction bases unmatched: 5. Here the CDR3 DNA reads TGTGCCAGCAGTCGTCGGGGACAGGGCTACAATGAGCAGTTCTTC. Protein product: CASSRRGQGYNEQFF.

The rearrangement joins TRBV28 to TRBJ1-3, with TRBD1 as a possible D gene (5 bases). Between the trimmed V and J ends, which lost 4 bases and 0 bases, there was a span of 13 bases. The germline V gene encodes CDR1 MDHEN and CDR2 SYDVKM. This CDR3 comprises 16 residues. The CDR3 DNA sequence: TGTGCCAGCAGTTGTTGCGGGACCATCTCTGGAAACACCATATATTTT. The encoded protein is CASSCCGTISGNTIYF.

The chain couples TRBV7-6 to TRBJ2-7; D might be TRBD1 (5 bases). There are 14 residues in the CDR3. Germline CDR1 reads SGHVS; CDR2 reads FNYEAQ. The V and J ends lost 5 bases and 3 bases respectively, with 14 bases between them. The CDR3 loop reads CASSPGQGGYEQYF. CDR3 bases: TGTGCCAGCAGCCCAGGTCAGGGTGGCTACGAGCAGTACTTC.

This clone appeared once. The rearrangement joins TRBV6-5 to TRBJ1-5; weak D call: TRBD1 (6 bases). Germline V gene sequence: CDR1 MNHEY, CDR2 SVGAGI. The CDR3 spans 14 residues. The V gene lost 10 bases and the J gene lost 3 bases, with 16 bases spanning the gap. CDR3 region: CATTNTGYNQPQHF. The CDR3 coding sequence is TGTGCCACGACTAACACAGGGTACAATCAGCCCCAGCATTTT.

The CDR3 coding sequence is TGTGCCAGCAGCGCGGACAGGAGCTATGGCTACACCTTC. This sequence encodes CASSADRSYGYTF. This chain joins TRBV13 and TRBJ1-2; 7 bases agree with TRBD1. Germline V gives CDR1 PRHDT, CDR2 FYEKMQ (reference sequence). The junction had 4 bases not matched to a gene; V was cut back by 5 bases and J by 4 bases. CDR3 size: 13 residues.

This clone was seen just once. V usage is TRBV4-2 and J usage is TRBJ2-1; 14 bases agree with TRBD2. Germline V gene lookup returns CDR1 LGHNA and CDR2 YNFKEQ. This CDR3 has 19 amino acids. With 2 bases clipped from V and 3 bases from J, the junction kept 9 bases outside the gene matches. The CDR3 here is CASSQMGLAGVRNYNEQFF. Written as DNA, the CDR3 is TGTGCCAGCAGCCAAATGGGACTAGCGGGAGTCCGGAACTACAATGAGCAGTTCTTC.

With respect to this clone: A read error may account for a junction end that differs from germline. The V and J genes are TRBV6-5 and TRBJ2-1, with a possible D match to TRBD2 (6 bases). In germline, CDR1 is MNHEY, CDR2 SVGAGI. The CDR3 runs to 16 residues. This CDR3 reads CASSHSDGSSYNEQFF. In DNA form, the CDR3 reads TGTGCCAGCAGTCACTCGGACGGGAGCTCCTACAATGAGCAGTTCTTC.

V gene TRBV7-6 combines with J gene TRBJ2-1; a weak D match, TRBD2 (7 bases). The germline CDR1 and CDR2 sequences are SGHVS and FNYEAQ. The CDR3 covers 15 residues. V was shortened by 0 bases and J by 9 bases, with 15 bases between the two germline ends. CDR3 sequence: CASSLALAEGGEQFF. The CDR3 bases are TGTGCCAGCAGCTTAGCGCTAGCGGAGGGGGGTGAGCAGTTCTTC.

The V call is TRBV27, the J call TRBJ2-7; 8 bases map to TRBD2. Unmatched junction bases numbered 5, after V lost 2 bases and J lost 2 bases. The CDR3 runs 15 residues. The germline CDR1 and CDR2 sequences are MNHEY and SMNVEV (reference sequence). The CDR3 is CASSLVTSGPYEQYF. Here the CDR3 DNA reads TGTGCCAGCAGTTTAGTTACTAGCGGACCCTACGAGCAGTACTTC.

This chain joins TRBV6-6 and TRBJ1-5; TRBD1 might be the D (6 bases). The CDR3 extends over 16 amino acids. V lost 7 bases to trimming and J lost 3 bases, with 19 bases between them. Germline assignment: CDR1 MNHNY and CDR2 SVGAGI (reference sequence). CDR3 sequence: CASNTPGDMPNQPQHF. The CDR3 DNA is TGTGCCAGCAACACACCAGGGGACATGCCCAATCAGCCCCAGCATTTT.

The chain employs TRBV28 and TRBJ2-4, with no clear D. Germline CDR1 is MDHEN and CDR2 is SYDVKM. V was pared by 2 bases and J by 1 base, with 3 bases between. The CDR3 extends over 13 amino acids. For the CDR3, the DNA is TGTGCCAGCAGTTTACAGGCCAAAAACATTCAGTACTTC. Translating it yields CASSLQAKNIQYF.

The gene calls are TRBV11-1 and TRBJ2-5; 7 bases are a match to TRBD1. V was pared by 4 bases and J by 3 bases, with 11 bases of the junction left unmatched. This CDR3 has 16 amino acids. Germline V gene sequence: CDR1 SGHAT, CDR2 FQDESV (reference sequence). CDR3 DNA: TGTGCCAGCAGCTCGATAATCGACAGGGTCGAAGAGACCCAGTACTTC. It is translated as CASSSIIDRVEETQYF.

Only a few counts were recorded for this clone. This rearrangement joins TRBV13 to TRBJ1-6; 7 nucleotides match TRBD1. The CDR3 loop spans 16 amino acids. With 4 bases clipped from V and 9 bases from J, the junction kept 12 bases outside the gene matches. Germline V gives CDR1 PRHDT, CDR2 FYEKMQ (reference sequence). The CDR3 DNA reads TGTGCCAGCAGCTCCGGCTTGACAGGGTCTGTTTCACCCCTCCACTTT. Translating it yields CASSSGLTGSVSPLHF.

The gene calls are TRBV9 and TRBJ2-2, with 12 bases lining up with TRBD2. The CDR3 runs to 16 residues. Germline values: CDR1 SGDLS, CDR2 YYNGEE. V shed 0 bases and J 3 bases; nucleotides not matched to a gene: 0. The CDR3 bases are TGTGCCAGCAGCGTAGGACTAGCGGGAGACACCGGGGAGCTGTTTTTT. This translates into CASSVGLAGDTGELFF.

CDR3 sequence: CASSPGASGGTDTQYF. The CDR3 region has the DNA TGTGCCAGCAGTCCGGGGGCTAGCGGGGGCACAGATACGCAGTATTTT. The chain uses TRBV27 and TRBJ2-3; 9 nucleotides align to TRBD2. The CDR3 length is 16 residues. V shed 5 bases, J shed 1 base, and the junction held 7 bases outside the gene matches. Per germline, CDR1 MNHEY and CDR2 SMNVEV (reference sequence).

The V gene is TRBV13, the J gene TRBJ1-2, with 9 bases matching TRBD1. V was clipped by 3 bases and J by 3 bases; unmatched bases: 5. Germline V gene sequence: CDR1 PRHDT, CDR2 FYEKMQ (reference sequence). The length of the CDR3 is 15 residues. CDR3 sequence reads: CASSLRTGEHYGYTF. The DNA of the CDR3 is TGTGCCAGCAGCTTGAGGACAGGGGAGCACTATGGCTACACCTTC.

For this clone: Its ends do not fully match the called genes, so a read error is possible. The genes are TRBV13 and TRBJ2-7, with 8 bases fitting TRBD2. The CDR3 covers 16 residues. Germline V CDR1 and CDR2: PRHDT, FYEKMQ (reference sequence). CDR3 nucleotides: TGTGCCAGCAGCAGGGACGAGCGGGGGCCCTCCCACGAGCAGTACTTC. Its translation: CASSRDERGPSHEQYF. Full variable domain (remainder filled in from reference TRBV13 and TRBJ2-7): AAGVIQSPRHLIKEKRETATLKCYPIPRHDTVYWYQQGPGQDPQFLISFYEKMQSDKGSIPDRFSAQQFSDYHSELNMSSLELGDSALYFCASSRDERGPSHEQYFGPGTRLTVT.

The rearrangement links TRBV9 to TRBJ1-1; tentative D call: TRBD1 (5 bases). Germline V gene sequence: CDR1 SGDLS, CDR2 YYNGEE. The CDR3 runs 20 residues. V lost 0 bases and J lost 0, with 24 bases in between. The DNA for the CDR3 is TGTGCCAGCAGCGTAGGCTACGACATGACAGTTGTTGCCATGAACACTGAAGCTTTCTTT. This sequence encodes CASSVGYDMTVVAMNTEAFF.

The chain links TRBV11-3 to TRBJ2-7, with TRBD1 as a possible D gene (5 bases). V lost 2 bases, J lost 3 bases, and 11 bases lay in between. CDR3 length equals 14 residues. Germline V CDR1 and CDR2: SGHNT, YENEEA. The CDR3 DNA follows: TGTGCCAGCAGCTTATATCCAGGACACTACGAGCAGTACTTC. It yields the protein CASSLYPGHYEQYF.